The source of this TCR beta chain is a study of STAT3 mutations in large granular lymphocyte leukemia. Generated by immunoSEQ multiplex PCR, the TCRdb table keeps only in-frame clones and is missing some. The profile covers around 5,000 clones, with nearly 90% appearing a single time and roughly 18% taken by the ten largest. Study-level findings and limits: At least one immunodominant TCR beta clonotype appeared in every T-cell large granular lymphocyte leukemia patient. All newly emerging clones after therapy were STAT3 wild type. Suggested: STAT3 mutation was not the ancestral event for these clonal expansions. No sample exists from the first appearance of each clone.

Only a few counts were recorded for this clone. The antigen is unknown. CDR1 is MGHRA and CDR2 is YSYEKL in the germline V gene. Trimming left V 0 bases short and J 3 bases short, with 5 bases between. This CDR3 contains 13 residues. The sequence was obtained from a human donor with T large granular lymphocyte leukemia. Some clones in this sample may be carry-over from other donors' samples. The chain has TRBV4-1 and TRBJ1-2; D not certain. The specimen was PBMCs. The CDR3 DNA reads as TGCGCCAGCAGCCAAGAAAGTTACTATGGCTACACCTTC. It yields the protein CASSQESYYGYTF.